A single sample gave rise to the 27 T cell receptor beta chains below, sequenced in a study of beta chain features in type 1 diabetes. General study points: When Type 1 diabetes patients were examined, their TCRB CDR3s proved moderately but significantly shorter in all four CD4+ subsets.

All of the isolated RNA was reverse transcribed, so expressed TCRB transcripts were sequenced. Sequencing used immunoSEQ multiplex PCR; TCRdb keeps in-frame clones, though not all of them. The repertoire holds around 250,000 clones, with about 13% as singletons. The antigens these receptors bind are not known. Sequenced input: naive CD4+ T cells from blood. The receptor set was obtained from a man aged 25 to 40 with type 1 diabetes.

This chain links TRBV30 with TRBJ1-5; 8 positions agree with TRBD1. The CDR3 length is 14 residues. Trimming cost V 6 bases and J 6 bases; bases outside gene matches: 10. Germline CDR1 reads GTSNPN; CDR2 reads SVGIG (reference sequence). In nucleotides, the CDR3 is TGTGCCTGCCGAACGCAGGGGGCAGGTCAGCCCCAGCATTTT. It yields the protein CACRTQGAGQPQHF.

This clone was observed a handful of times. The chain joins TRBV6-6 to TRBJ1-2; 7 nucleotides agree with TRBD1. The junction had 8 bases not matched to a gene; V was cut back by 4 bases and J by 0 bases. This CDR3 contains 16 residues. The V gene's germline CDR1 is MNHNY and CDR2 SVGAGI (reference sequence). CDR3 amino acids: CASSLKPDRPNYGYTF. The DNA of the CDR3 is TGTGCCAGCAGTTTGAAGCCGGACAGGCCTAACTATGGCTACACCTTC.

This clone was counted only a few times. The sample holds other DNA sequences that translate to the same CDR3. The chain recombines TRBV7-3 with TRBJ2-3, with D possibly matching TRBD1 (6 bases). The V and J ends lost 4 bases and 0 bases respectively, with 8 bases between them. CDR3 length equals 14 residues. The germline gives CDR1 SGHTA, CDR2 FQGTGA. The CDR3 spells CASSSRGSTDTQYF. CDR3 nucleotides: TGTGCCAGCAGCTCAAGGGGGAGCACAGATACGCAGTATTTT.

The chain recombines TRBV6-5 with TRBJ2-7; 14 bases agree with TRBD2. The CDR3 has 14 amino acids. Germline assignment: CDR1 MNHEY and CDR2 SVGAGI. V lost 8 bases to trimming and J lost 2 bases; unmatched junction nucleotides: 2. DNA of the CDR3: TGTGCCAGCGGACTAGCGGGAGGAACCTACGAGCAGTACTTC. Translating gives CASGLAGGTYEQYF.

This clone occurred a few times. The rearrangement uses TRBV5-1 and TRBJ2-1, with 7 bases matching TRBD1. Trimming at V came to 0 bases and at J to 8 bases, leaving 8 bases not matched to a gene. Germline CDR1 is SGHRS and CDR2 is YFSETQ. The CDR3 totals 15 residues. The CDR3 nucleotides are TGCGCCAGCAGCTTGGTGTCAGGGGGAAGGTATGAGCAGTTCTTC. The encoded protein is CASSLVSGGRYEQFF.

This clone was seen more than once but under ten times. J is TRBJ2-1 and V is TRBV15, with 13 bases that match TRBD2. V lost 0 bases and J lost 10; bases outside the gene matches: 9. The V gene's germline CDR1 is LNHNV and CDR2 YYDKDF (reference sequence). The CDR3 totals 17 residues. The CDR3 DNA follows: TGTGCCACCAGCAGAGATGGCGGACTAGCGGGGGCCAGCGAGCAGTTCTTC. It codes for CATSRDGGLAGASEQFF.

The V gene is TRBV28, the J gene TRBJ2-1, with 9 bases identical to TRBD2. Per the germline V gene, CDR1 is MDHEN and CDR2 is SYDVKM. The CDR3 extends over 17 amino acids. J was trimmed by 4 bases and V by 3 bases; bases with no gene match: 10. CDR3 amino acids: CASSFNLRLAVYNEQFF. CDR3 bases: TGTGCCAGCAGTTTCAATCTGAGACTAGCGGTATACAATGAGCAGTTCTTC.

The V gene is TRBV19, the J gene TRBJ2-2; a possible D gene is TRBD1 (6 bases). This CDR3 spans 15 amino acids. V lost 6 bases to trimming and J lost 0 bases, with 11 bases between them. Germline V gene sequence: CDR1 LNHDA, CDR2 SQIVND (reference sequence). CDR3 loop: CASSVGTTNTGELFF. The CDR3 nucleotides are TGTGCCAGTAGCGTCGGGACAACGAACACCGGGGAGCTGTTTTTT.

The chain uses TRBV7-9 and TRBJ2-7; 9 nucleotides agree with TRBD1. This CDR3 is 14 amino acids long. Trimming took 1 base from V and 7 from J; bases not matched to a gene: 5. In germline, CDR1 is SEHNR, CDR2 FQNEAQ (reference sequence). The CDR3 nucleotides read TGTGCCAGCAGCTTAGGAGGGACAGGGTCGGAGCAGTACTTC. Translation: CASSLGGTGSEQYF.

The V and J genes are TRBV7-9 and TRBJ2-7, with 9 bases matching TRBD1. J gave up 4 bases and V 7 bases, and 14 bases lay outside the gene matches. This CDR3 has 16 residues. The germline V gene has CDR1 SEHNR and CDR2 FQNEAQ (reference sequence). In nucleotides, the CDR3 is TGTGCCAGCAACTTTACGTCTGGGACAGGGAGTTACGAGCAGTACTTC. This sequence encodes CASNFTSGTGSYEQYF.

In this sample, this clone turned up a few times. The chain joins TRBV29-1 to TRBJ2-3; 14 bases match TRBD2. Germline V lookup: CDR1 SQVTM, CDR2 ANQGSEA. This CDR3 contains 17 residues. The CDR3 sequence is CRRIGLAGGPSTDTQYF. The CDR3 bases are TGCAGACGAATCGGACTAGCGGGAGGACCTAGCACAGATACGCAGTATTTT.

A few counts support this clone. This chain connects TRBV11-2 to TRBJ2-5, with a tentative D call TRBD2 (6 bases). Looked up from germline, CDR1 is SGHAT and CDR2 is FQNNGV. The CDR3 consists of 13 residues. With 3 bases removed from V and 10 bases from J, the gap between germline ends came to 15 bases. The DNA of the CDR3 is TGTGCCAGCAGCTTTAGGGACTGGGTCCTCCAGTACTTC. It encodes CASSFRDWVLQYF.

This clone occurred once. In nucleotides, the CDR3 is TGTGCCAGTATTCGCCCCACAGGTACCTCGGACAACGCAGGGGGTGAAGCTTTCTTT. Residues: CASIRPTGTSDNAGGEAFF. The rearrangement uses TRBV19 and TRBJ1-1, with TRBD1 matching 7 bases. In germline, CDR1 is LNHDA, CDR2 SQIVND (reference sequence). V lost 7 bases and J lost 7; bases outside the gene matches: 27. The CDR3 spans 19 residues.

CDR3 coding DNA: TGTGCCAGCAGCCTAAACCTCCCAACAGATACGCAGTATTTT. It encodes CASSLNLPTDTQYF. This chain links TRBV7-6 with TRBJ2-3; D gene ambiguous. Germline CDR1 and CDR2: SGHVS and FNYEAQ. Trimming shortened V by 5 bases and J by 3 bases, and 12 bases separated the two germline ends. The CDR3 totals 14 residues.

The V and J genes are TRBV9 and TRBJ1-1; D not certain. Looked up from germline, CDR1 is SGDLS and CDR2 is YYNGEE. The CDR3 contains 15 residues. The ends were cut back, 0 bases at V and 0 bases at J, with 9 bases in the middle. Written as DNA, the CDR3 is TGTGCCAGCAGCGTAGATGAGGCCATGAACACTGAAGCTTTCTTT. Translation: CASSVDEAMNTEAFF.

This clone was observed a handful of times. As DNA, the CDR3 is TGTGCCAGCAGTCGCGGGAGCCCGGAGACCCAGTACTTC. Amino acids: CASSRGSPETQYF. The chain couples TRBV6-1 to TRBJ2-5, with 7 bases lining up with TRBD2. The CDR3 is made up of 13 amino acids. The junction had 5 bases not matched to a gene; V was cut back by 5 bases and J by 5 bases. Germline assignment: CDR1 MNHNS and CDR2 SASEGT.

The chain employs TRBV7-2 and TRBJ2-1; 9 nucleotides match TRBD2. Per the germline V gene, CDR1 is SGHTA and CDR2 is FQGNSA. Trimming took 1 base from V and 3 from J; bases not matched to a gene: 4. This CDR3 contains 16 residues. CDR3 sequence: CASSLEVSGGYNEQFF. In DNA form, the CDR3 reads TGTGCCAGCAGCTTAGAAGTTAGCGGGGGCTACAATGAGCAGTTCTTC.

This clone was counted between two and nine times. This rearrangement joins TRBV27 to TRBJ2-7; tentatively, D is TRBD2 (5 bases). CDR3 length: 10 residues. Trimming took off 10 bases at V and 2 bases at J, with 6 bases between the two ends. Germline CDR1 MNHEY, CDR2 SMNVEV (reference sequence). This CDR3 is CAKGAYEQYF. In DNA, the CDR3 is TGTGCCAAGGGAGCCTACGAGCAGTACTTC.

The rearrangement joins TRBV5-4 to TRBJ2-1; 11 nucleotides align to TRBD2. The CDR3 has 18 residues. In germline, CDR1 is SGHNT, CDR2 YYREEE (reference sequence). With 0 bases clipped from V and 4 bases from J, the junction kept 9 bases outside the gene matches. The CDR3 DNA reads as TGTGCCAGCAGCTTGGCTGGTAGCGGGAGGGCGGGTTACAATGAGCAGTTCTTC. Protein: CASSLAGSGRAGYNEQFF.

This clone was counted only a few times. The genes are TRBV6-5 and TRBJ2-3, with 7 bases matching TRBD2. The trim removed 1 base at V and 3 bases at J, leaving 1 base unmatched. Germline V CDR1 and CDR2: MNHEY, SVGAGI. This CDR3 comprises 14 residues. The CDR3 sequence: CASSYWEGTDTQYF. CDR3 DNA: TGTGCCAGCAGTTACTGGGAGGGGACAGATACGCAGTATTTT.

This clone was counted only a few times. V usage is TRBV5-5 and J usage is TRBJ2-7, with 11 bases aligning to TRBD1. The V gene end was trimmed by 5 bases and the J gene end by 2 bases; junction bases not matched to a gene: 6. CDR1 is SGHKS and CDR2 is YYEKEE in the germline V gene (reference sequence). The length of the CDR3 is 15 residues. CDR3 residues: CASSRPGQGAYEQYF. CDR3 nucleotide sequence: TGTGCCAGCAGTCGCCCGGGACAGGGGGCCTACGAGCAGTACTTC.

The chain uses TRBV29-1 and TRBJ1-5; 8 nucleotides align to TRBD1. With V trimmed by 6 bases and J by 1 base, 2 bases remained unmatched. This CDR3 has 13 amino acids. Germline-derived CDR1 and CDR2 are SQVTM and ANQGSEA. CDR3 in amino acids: CSVRQGSNQPQHF. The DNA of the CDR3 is TGCAGCGTCCGACAGGGGAGCAATCAGCCCCAGCATTTT.

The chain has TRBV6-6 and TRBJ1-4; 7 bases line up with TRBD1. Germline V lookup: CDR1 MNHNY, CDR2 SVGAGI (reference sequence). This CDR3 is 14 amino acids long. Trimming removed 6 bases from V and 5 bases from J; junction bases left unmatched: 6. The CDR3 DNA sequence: TGTGCCAGCAGCTCCGGACAGGAGAATGAAAAACTGTTTTTT. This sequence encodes CASSSGQENEKLFF.

CDR3 sequence reads: CASSRSAGADTQYF. CDR3 DNA: TGCGCCAGCAGCCGATCAGCAGGGGCAGATACGCAGTATTTT. This chain uses TRBV5-1 with TRBJ2-3; tentatively, D is TRBD1 (6 bases). The V end lost 4 bases, the J end lost 4 bases, and 13 bases lay between the germline ends. This CDR3 is built from 14 residues. CDR1 is SGHRS and CDR2 is YFSETQ in the germline V gene.

CDR3 loop: CASMHGFYEQYF. CDR3 in DNA: TGTGCCAGCATGCACGGTTTCTACGAGCAGTACTTC. The chain recombines TRBV28 with TRBJ2-7; D unclear. V was pared by 7 bases and J by 3 bases, with 10 bases between. The germline V gene has CDR1 MDHEN and CDR2 SYDVKM. The CDR3 has 12 residues.

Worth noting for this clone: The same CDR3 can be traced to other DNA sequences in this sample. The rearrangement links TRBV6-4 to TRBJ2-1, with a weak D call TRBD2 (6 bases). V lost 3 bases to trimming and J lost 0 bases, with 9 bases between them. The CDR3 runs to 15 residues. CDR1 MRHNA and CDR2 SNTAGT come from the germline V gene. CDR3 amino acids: CASSEAGSSYNEQFF. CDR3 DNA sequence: TGTGCCAGCAGTGAAGCCGGGAGCTCCTACAATGAGCAGTTCTTC.

In nucleotides, the CDR3 is TGTGCCAGCAGCCCTCGTCGGGAGGGCTACAATGAGCAGTTCTTC. This gives the protein CASSPRREGYNEQFF. This chain uses TRBV2 with TRBJ2-1; 8 bases line up with TRBD2. The germline CDR1 and CDR2 sequences are SNHLY and FYNNEI. The V gene end was trimmed by 6 bases and the J gene end by 3 bases; junction bases not matched to a gene: 7. The CDR3 spans 15 residues.